The 14 T cell receptor beta chains given below trace back to one sample, sequenced in a study of OX40 agonist ivuxolimab in advanced cancers. The method was immunoSEQ multiplex PCR; TCRdb's version includes in-frame clones alone and lacks a portion of them. The sample consists of 53,000 or so clones, roughly 80% of them appearing once. The material sequenced was CD4+ or CD8+ T cells sorted from blood, taken in a trial of the OX40 agonist ivuxolimab. The source is an adult with an advanced solid tumor such as melanoma, head and neck, liver or kidney cancer.

The V call is TRBV5-8, the J call TRBJ2-1; D is unclear. This CDR3 has 13 amino acids. Looked up from germline, CDR1 is SGHTS and CDR2 is YDEGEE. The V end was cut by 2 bases, the J end by 4 bases, with 7 bases between. The CDR3 loop reads CASSFFRYNEQFF. CDR3 nucleotides: TGTGCCAGCAGCTTTTTCAGATACAATGAGCAGTTCTTC. Variable domain in full (rest from reference TRBV5-8 and TRBJ2-1): EAGVTQSPTHLIKTRGQQATLRCSPISGHTSVYWYQQALGLGLQFLLWYDEGEERNRGNFPPRFSGRQFPNYSSELNVNALELEDSALYLCASSFFRYNEQFFGPGTRLTVL.

This clone was detected once. The genes are TRBV7-9 and TRBJ1-3; no clear D gene. Trimming stripped 2 bases from V and 0 bases from J, with 11 bases between. The length of the CDR3 is 16 residues. CDR1 is SEHNR, CDR2 FQNEAQ, per germline (reference sequence). As DNA, the CDR3 is TGTGCCAGCAGCTTAACAGACCGCAGCTCTGGAAACACCATATATTTT. It translates to CASSLTDRSSGNTIYF. Combining the CDR3 with reference TRBV7-9 and TRBJ1-3 gives the whole variable domain DTGVSQNPRHKITKRGQNVTFRCDPISEHNRLYWYRQTLGQGPEFLTYFQNEAQLEKSRLLSDRFSAERPKGSFSTLEIQRTEQGDSAMYLCASSLTDRSSGNTIYFGEGSWLTVV.

This rearrangement joins TRBV27 to TRBJ2-5; possible D gene TRBD2, 6 bases. The DNA end is more similar to TRBJ2-7, so the J call may be wrong. Germline CDR1 MNHEY, CDR2 SMNVEV (reference sequence). The CDR3 spans 16 residues. In DNA form, the CDR3 reads TGTGCCAGCAGTTTATCTCGGGGGATGGTAGACTACGAGCAGTACTTC. Encoded protein: CASSLSRGMVDYEQYF.

The count of this clone is one. V and J are TRBV30 and TRBJ1-6; tentative D call: TRBD1 (6 bases). Looked up from germline, CDR1 is GTSNPN and CDR2 is SVGIG (reference sequence). Trimming removed 2 bases from V and 7 bases from J, with 6 bases in between. The CDR3 is made up of 12 amino acids. CDR3 in amino acids: CAWSRGNSPLHF. The CDR3 region has the DNA TGTGCCTGGAGTAGGGGGAATTCACCCCTCCACTTT.

The rearrangement joins TRBV21-1 to TRBJ2-1; TRBD2, the D gene given by the table, was not confirmed from the DNA. TRBV21-1 is shown as a pseudogene. The CDR3 has 16 amino acids. The CDR3 sequence: CASSKEPSGIVDEQFF. CDR3 nucleotides: TGTGCCAGCAGCAAAGAGCCTAGCGGGATCGTCGATGAGCAGTTCTTC.

The chain combines TRBV25-1 with TRBJ1-1; D unclear. The CDR3 is 15 amino acids. V was shortened by 2 bases and J by 1 base, with 11 bases between the two germline ends. CDR1 and CDR2 from the germline V gene are MGHDK and SYGVNS. The CDR3 spells CASSEHGIPNTEAFF. CDR3 coding DNA: TGTGCCAGCAGTGAACACGGGATCCCGAACACTGAAGCTTTCTTT.

The chain recombines TRBV7-6 with TRBJ2-3; no clear D gene. The CDR3 contains 13 residues. Germline-derived CDR1 and CDR2 are SGHVS and FNYEAQ. V was clipped by 2 bases and J by 3 bases, with 6 bases between them. The CDR3 protein is CASSLSRTDTQYF. The DNA of the CDR3 is TGTGCCAGCAGCTTATCTCGGACAGATACGCAGTATTTT. The full variable domain, rest sourced from reference TRBV7-6 and TRBJ2-3, is GAGVSQSPRYKVTKRGQDVALRCDPISGHVSLYWYRQALGQGPEFLTYFNYEAQQDKSGLPNDRFSAERPEGSISTLTIQRTEQRDSAMYRCASSLSRTDTQYFGPGTRLTVL.

The count of this clone is one. The chain is built from TRBV4-2 and TRBJ2-5; 16 bases are a match to TRBD2. The CDR3 contains 19 residues. Germline V gives CDR1 LGHNA, CDR2 YNFKEQ. Trimming took 3 bases from V and 5 from J; bases not matched to a gene: 12. The CDR3 region has the DNA TGTGCCAGCAGCCAGGAACCCGGGACTAGCGGGAGGGCCGGTGAGACCCAGTACTTC. This encodes CASSQEPGTSGRAGETQYF.

This clone was found once. The chain couples TRBV11-2 to TRBJ2-3, with D possibly TRBD1 on 6 matching bases. The CDR3 contains 16 residues. Deletions cut 6 bases from V and 1 base from J, with 17 bases between. CDR1 and CDR2 from the germline V gene are SGHAT and FQNNGV. CDR3 region: CASSSGVNFGTDTQYF. CDR3 bases: TGTGCCAGCAGTTCAGGGGTGAATTTTGGCACAGATACGCAGTATTTT.

The chain has TRBV7-9 and TRBJ1-2; D is ambiguous. CDR1 is SEHNR, CDR2 FQNEAQ, per germline (reference sequence). This CDR3 has 12 residues. V gave up 5 bases and J gave up 8 bases, with 12 bases separating them. CDR3 nucleotide sequence: TGTGCCAGCAGCCGGGTCGACGGGGGCTACACCTTC. Its protein product is CASSRVDGGYTF.

The J gene is TRBJ1-1, the V gene TRBV15, with 8 bases identical to TRBD1. This CDR3 comprises 15 residues. Losses at the gene ends were 5 bases for V and 1 base for J; bases not matched to a gene: 6. CDR1 and CDR2 from the germline V gene are LNHNV and YYDKDF (reference sequence). The CDR3 DNA follows: TGTGCCACCAGCCCCCGGACAGGGAAGAACACTGAAGCTTTCTTT. Translating it yields CATSPRTGKNTEAFF.

The V gene is TRBV5-1, the J gene TRBJ2-1; D is possibly TRBD1 or TRBD2 (5 bases each). Germline CDR1 SGHRS, CDR2 YFSETQ. The CDR3 spans 18 residues. Deletions cut 0 bases from V and 3 bases from J, with 19 bases between. The CDR3: CASSLVGVVASFYNEQFF. CDR3 nucleotides: TGCGCCAGCAGCTTGGTGGGGGTTGTAGCCTCATTCTACAATGAGCAGTTCTTC.

This clone came up a few times. V and J are TRBV2 and TRBJ1-4; D ambiguous. This CDR3 is built from 14 residues. Per the germline V gene, CDR1 is SNHLY and CDR2 is FYNNEI. Deletions cut 4 bases from V and 2 bases from J, with 8 bases between. As DNA, the CDR3 is TGTGCCAGCAGTGTGGGGTCGACTAATGAAAAACTGTTTTTT. Translating it yields CASSVGSTNEKLFF.

V and J are TRBV18 and TRBJ1-2; D is possibly TRBD1 (5 bases). This CDR3 has 17 amino acids. Looked up from germline, CDR1 is KGHSH and CDR2 is LQKENI. Trimming removed 4 bases at V and 8 bases at J, with 26 bases between. CDR3: CASSRGPENFPVWGYTF. The DNA for the CDR3 is TGTGCCAGCTCACGGGGCCCAGAGAACTTCCCTGTCTGGGGCTACACCTTC.